This T cell receptor (beta chain) was sequenced in a study of OX40 agonist ivuxolimab in advanced cancers. Turning to the study itself: Dose-escalation patients' cancers were hepatocellular carcinoma, melanoma, renal cell or head and neck cancer.

Assay used: immunoSEQ multiplex PCR; TCRdb lists only in-frame clones, some missing. This sample has approximately 81,000 clones, with 70% to 90% found just once. Study conclusions and caveats: At 0.1 to 3.0 mg/kg, CD4+ and CD8+ blood T cells expanded clonally by week 6. Low normalized clonal expansion also occurred in some nonresponding patients.

Germline lookup yields CDR1 SEHNR and CDR2 FQNEAQ (reference sequence). The V end lost 1 base, the J end lost 4 bases, and 10 bases lay between the germline ends. The CDR3 is 14 amino acids. In the case of this clone: The antigen is unknown.

Patients with a history of autoimmune disease or on systemic immunosuppression were excluded. The J gene is TRBJ1-1, the V gene TRBV7-9; maybe TRBD1 (5 bases). The sequence was obtained from an adult with an advanced solid tumor such as melanoma, head and neck, liver or kidney cancer. Specimen: CD4+ or CD8+ T cells sorted from blood, collected in a trial of the OX40 agonist ivuxolimab. CDR3 region: CASSLGGSSTEAFF. The CDR3 region has the DNA TGTGCCAGCAGCTTAGGGGGGTCTAGCACTGAAGCTTTCTTT.